Shown below are 22 T cell receptor beta chains from a single sample sequenced in a study of identical twins. TCRdb reprocessed the 5' RACE reads via MiXCR and lists one record per CDR3 protein. The sample contains roughly 770,000 distinct CDR3 sequences, roughly 20% of which appear only once. The data were also submitted as part of a second study, on T cells expressing NK-cell markers.

Material for sequencing was PBMCs. Receptors were obtained from a young woman in good health.

This clonotype turned up a few times. The rearrangement uses TRBV27 and TRBJ1-1; D not resolved. The CDR3 length is 13 residues. CDR1 is MNHEY and CDR2 is SMNVEV in the germline V gene (reference sequence). V lost 6 bases to trimming and J lost 1 base, with 9 bases between them. CDR3 loop: CASSVDPNTEAFF. The CDR3 coding sequence is TGTGCCAGCAGCGTGGACCCGAACACTGAAGCTTTCTTT.

V is TRBV27 and J is TRBJ1-4; D gene uncertain. Looked up from germline, CDR1 is MNHEY and CDR2 is SMNVEV (reference sequence). This CDR3 comprises 16 residues. V was clipped by 1 base and J by 7 bases, with 16 bases between them. The CDR3 loop is CASSLYPLMFGEKLFF. The CDR3 DNA reads as TGTGCCAGCAGTTTATATCCCCTGATGTTTGGTGAAAAACTGTTTTTT.

The V gene is TRBV5-1, the J gene TRBJ2-2; 10 positions match TRBD2. This CDR3 comprises 16 residues. The J segment lost 4 bases and the V segment lost 4 bases, leaving 7 bases of the junction unmatched. CDR1 SGHRS and CDR2 YFSETQ come from the germline V gene. As DNA, the CDR3 is TGCGCCAGCAGCGAGGTAGCGGGAGGCGCCACCGGGGAGCTGTTTTTT. Its protein is CASSEVAGGATGELFF.

The CDR3 reads CASSSGLAGRIQYF. In DNA form, the CDR3 reads TGTGCCAGCAGCTCCGGACTAGCGGGGAGAATTCAGTACTTC. The V and J genes are TRBV9 and TRBJ2-4; 12 bases are a match to TRBD2. The CDR3 contains 14 residues. The germline gives CDR1 SGDLS, CDR2 YYNGEE. V dropped 4 bases and J dropped 10; count of bases not matched to a gene: 6.

CDR3 loop: CASSLDSRNSPLHF. DNA of the CDR3: TGCGCCAGCAGCTTGGACAGTCGGAATTCACCCCTCCACTTT. The chain has TRBV5-1 and TRBJ1-6, with D unclear. Germline V gene data show CDR1 as SGHRS and CDR2 as YFSETQ. The CDR3 is made up of 14 amino acids. The V gene lost 0 bases and the J gene lost 7 bases, with 8 bases spanning the gap.

This chain joins TRBV20-1 and TRBJ2-1; no clear D gene. Trimming took off 1 base at V and 5 bases at J, with 12 bases between the two ends. Germline V gene lookup returns CDR1 DFQATT and CDR2 SNEGSKA (reference sequence). The CDR3 covers 14 residues. CDR3 sequence reads: CSARVRTSNNEQFF. The CDR3 nucleotides read TGCAGTGCTAGAGTACGGACGAGCAACAATGAGCAGTTCTTC.

This clonotype came up a few times. The gene calls are TRBV9 and TRBJ2-1; 12 bases are shared with TRBD2. The V segment lost 0 bases and the J segment 4 bases; nucleotides outside the gene matches: 5. CDR1 SGDLS and CDR2 YYNGEE come from the germline V gene. CDR3 length: 17 residues. CDR3 bases: TGTGCCAGCAGCGTAGGGGGACTAGCGGGTATATACAATGAGCAGTTCTTC. It translates to CASSVGGLAGIYNEQFF.

The chain has TRBV7-9 and TRBJ2-7; no definite D call. CDR1 SEHNR and CDR2 FQNEAQ come from the germline V gene (reference sequence). CDR3 length: 14 amino acids. The germline V and J ends were trimmed by 5 bases and 2 bases, with 13 bases remaining between them. CDR3 sequence: CASSRPSTPYEQYF. CDR3 sequence (DNA): TGTGCCAGCAGCCGTCCCTCTACCCCCTACGAGCAGTACTTC.

The rearrangement links TRBV3-1 to TRBJ1-5; D unresolved. This CDR3 comprises 15 residues. The germline gives CDR1 LGHDT, CDR2 YNNKEL (reference sequence). Trimming shortened V by 1 base and J by 2 bases, and 9 bases separated the two germline ends. The CDR3 DNA reads as TGTGCCAGCAGCCAAGGGCAGGCCCGCAATCAGCCCCAGCATTTT. Translated, it gives CASSQGQARNQPQHF.

This clonotype was counted a few times. V and J are TRBV5-1 and TRBJ2-1; 8 nucleotides line up with TRBD2. Germline trimming cut 4 bases from V and 3 bases from J; bases unmatched to any gene: 9. Germline V gene sequence: CDR1 SGHRS, CDR2 YFSETQ. The CDR3 sequence is 16 residues long. CDR3 DNA: TGCGCCAGCAGCCCCGGACTAGCAGACTACTACAATGAGCAGTTCTTC. Encoded protein: CASSPGLADYYNEQFF.

The rearrangement uses TRBV21-1 and TRBJ2-3; TRBD2 is the table's D call, not checked against the DNA. TRBV21-1 is a listed pseudogene. The CDR3 has 15 amino acids. CDR3 nucleotides: TGTGCCAGCAGCAAAGTAGTGAGGGAGACGTATACGCAGTATTTT. As protein: CASSKVVRETYTQYF.

This clonotype was observed at least ten times. The chain is built from TRBV20-1 and TRBJ1-5, with D possibly matching TRBD1 (5 bases). This CDR3 comprises 15 residues. Germline CDR1 is DFQATT and CDR2 is SNEGSKA (reference sequence). V lost 3 bases and J lost 1, with 13 bases in between. The CDR3 protein is CSASRGEKSNQPQHF. In DNA form, the CDR3 reads TGCAGTGCTAGCCGGGGGGAGAAAAGCAATCAGCCCCAGCATTTT.

The chain combines TRBV11-2 with TRBJ1-1; unclear D gene. Per the germline V gene, CDR1 is SGHAT and CDR2 is FQNNGV. Trimming stripped 5 bases from V and 5 bases from J, with 9 bases between. The CDR3 spans 12 residues. The CDR3 DNA is TGTGCCAGCAGCGTTGGGGTAACTGAAGCTTTCTTT. Translation: CASSVGVTEAFF.

This clonotype has a count of ten or more. The J gene is TRBJ1-1, the V gene TRBV13; D is possibly TRBD1 (5 bases). V was shortened by 1 base and J by 2 bases, with 8 bases between the two germline ends. This CDR3 is built from 14 residues. Looked up from germline, CDR1 is PRHDT and CDR2 is FYEKMQ (reference sequence). The CDR3 spells CASSLAGTNTEAFF. In nucleotides, the CDR3 is TGTGCCAGCAGCTTAGCGGGGACTAACACTGAAGCTTTCTTT. Full variable domain (remainder filled in from reference TRBV13 and TRBJ1-1): AAGVIQSPRHLIKEKRETATLKCYPIPRHDTVYWYQQGPGQDPQFLISFYEKMQSDKGSIPDRFSAQQFSDYHSELNMSSLELGDSALYFCASSLAGTNTEAFFGQGTRLTVV.

This clonotype was counted only a few times. The gene calls are TRBV3-1 and TRBJ2-7; D ambiguous. The germline V and J ends were trimmed by 4 bases and 3 bases, with 13 bases remaining between them. The CDR3 sequence is 14 residues long. The germline V gene encodes CDR1 LGHDT and CDR2 YNNKEL (reference sequence). CDR3 bases: TGTGCCAGCAGCCCACCGAACGGTCGCTACGAGCAGTACTTC. It translates to CASSPPNGRYEQYF.

This clonotype was observed a few times. This chain joins TRBV7-9 and TRBJ2-5; TRBD1 is a possible D gene (5 bases). Trimming shortened V by 6 bases and J by 2 bases, and 13 bases separated the two germline ends. CDR3 length: 14 residues. Per germline, CDR1 SEHNR and CDR2 FQNEAQ (reference sequence). CDR3 residues: CASSRGTQQETQYF. The CDR3 coding sequence is TGTGCCAGCAGTAGGGGCACCCAACAAGAGACCCAGTACTTC.

The chain couples TRBV20-1 to TRBJ1-1; TRBD1 aligns across 7 bases. CDR1 DFQATT and CDR2 SNEGSKA come from the germline V gene (reference sequence). The J segment lost 6 bases and the V segment lost 5 bases, leaving 9 bases of the junction unmatched. The CDR3 spans 13 residues. DNA for the CDR3: TGCAGTGCTGAAAAACAGGGGTTCCCTGAAGCTTTCTTT. Translation: CSAEKQGFPEAFF.

V is TRBV29-1 and J is TRBJ1-2; D is possibly TRBD1 (5 bases). The CDR3 runs 16 residues. Trimming took 0 bases from V and 0 from J, leaving 14 bases between them. The germline V gene has CDR1 SQVTM and CDR2 ANQGSEA. The CDR3 DNA is TGCAGCGTTGAAGATAAACAGGACCAAGCTAACTATGGCTACACCTTC. The encoded protein is CSVEDKQDQANYGYTF.

The genes are TRBV12-3 or TRBV12-4 and TRBJ1-2; possibly TRBD1 for D (6 bases). V lost 7 bases and J lost 4, with 19 bases in between. The CDR3 sequence is 15 residues long. Written as DNA, the CDR3 is TGTGCCAGCACTCCGTCGGGGGCGCGGATCTATGGCTACACCTTC. Translation gives CASTPSGARIYGYTF.

This clonotype was counted only a few times. The J gene is TRBJ2-3, the V gene TRBV20-1, with D possibly being TRBD1 (5 bases). The CDR3 is 13 amino acids. Germline loops: CDR1 DFQATT, CDR2 SNEGSKA (reference sequence). This chain's CDR3 is CSPIGRATDTQYF. The CDR3, as DNA: TGCAGCCCAATAGGCAGGGCCACAGATACGCAGTATTTT.

This clonotype has more than one count but fewer than ten. The chain couples TRBV7-2 to TRBJ2-5, with D perhaps TRBD1 (5 bases). The germline V gene has CDR1 SGHTA and CDR2 FQGNSA. This CDR3 has 15 residues. The ends were cut back, 5 bases at V and 4 bases at J, with 17 bases in the middle. The CDR3 DNA reads TGTGCCAGCAGCCCCTGGATTCGGCAGGGAGAGACCCAGTACTTC. It encodes CASSPWIRQGETQYF.

This clonotype has just a few counts. The chain couples TRBV12-3 or TRBV12-4 to TRBJ1-4; TRBD1 might be the D (6 bases). Deletions cut 5 bases from V and 4 bases from J, with 17 bases between. The CDR3 is 16 residues long. This CDR3 reads CASSASSGHLNEKLFF. The CDR3 nucleotides are TGTGCCAGCAGTGCATCCTCGGGACACCTTAATGAAAAACTGTTTTTT.